This T cell receptor beta chain was sequenced during a study of blood T cell repertoires in COVID-19 (dated by TCRdb to the early 2020s). In the study overall: Samples from collaborators originated in the United States, Italy and Spain and spanned both the acute and convalescent phases of COVID-19. The material from the prospective study consisted of cDNA or gDNA derived from T cells, B-cell-depleted T cells, or PBMCs. Deeply sampled blood TCRbeta repertoires from subjects exposed to, actively infected with, or recovered from COVID-19 were included in the dataset. The repertoires were released in a freely available public database meant as a resource for research on the immune response to SARS-CoV-2. Samples were obtained from the ongoing ImmuneRACE study (first 160 participants) and from roughly 1,300 subjects provided by 6 global collaborators. The sample metadata nearly always contained a de-identified subject ID, COVID-19 status, age in years and sex. Where HLA class I and class II types were available, the types were taken from metadata supplied by the sample provider, not from assay-based typing. The paper's findings and limits, for the study overall: The quantity of clinical and demographic metadata differed by source and by participant and was supplied without curation.

Inclusive of the bounding cysteine and phenylalanine, the CDR3 is 15 residues long. Only CDR3 DNA remains: 45 bases, in frame from the first base. V and J are truncated by 5 bases and 6 bases respectively, leaving an intervening sequence of 19 bases. In the germline V gene, CDR1 corresponds to SGHRS and CDR2 to YFSETQ. The immunoSEQ Assay, a bias-controlled multiplex PCR, was used to amplify TCRbeta CDR3 regions from genomic DNA. In the authors' own workflow: The number of nucleated cells in each sample was estimated from the amplification of reference gene primers within the assay. To quantify the absolute abundance of each unique TCRbeta CDR3 rearrangement, sequence reads were collapsed and filtered. Productive Simpson clonality was computed per sample as the square root of Simpson's diversity index over productive rearrangements. TCRdb took over this immuneACCESS table, retaining in-frame rearrangements with V and J assigned. Such tables are incomplete; in checked studies, under half of the missing clones stem from an unresolved V gene, and the remainder is unexplained. For V, J and clone size, that table is used; D and trimming come from the DNA. The sample table lists 25,000 to 30,000 clones, 84% of them with a count of one. The ten largest clones add up to approximately 15% of the sample.

In this sample, this clone turned up a few times. It lacks a known antigen. No base-level quality is on record; no much larger clone is a single base apart. Whole blood was collected in K2EDTA tubes by collaborating institutions according to the institutions' own protocols. For TCRbeta analysis, collaborator samples were shipped as frozen whole blood, as isolated PBMCs, or as DNA extracted from either sample type. Material for sequencing was peripheral blood. Here the chain combines TRBV5-1 and TRBJ2-3; TRBD1 is possibly the D segment (5 matching bases). This sequence was found in a man in his sixties or seventies with active COVID-19. The CDR3: CASRGRASSVDTQYF. Read as DNA, the sequence is TGCGCCAGCAGAGGCAGGGCGTCCTCGGTGGATACGCAGTATTTT.